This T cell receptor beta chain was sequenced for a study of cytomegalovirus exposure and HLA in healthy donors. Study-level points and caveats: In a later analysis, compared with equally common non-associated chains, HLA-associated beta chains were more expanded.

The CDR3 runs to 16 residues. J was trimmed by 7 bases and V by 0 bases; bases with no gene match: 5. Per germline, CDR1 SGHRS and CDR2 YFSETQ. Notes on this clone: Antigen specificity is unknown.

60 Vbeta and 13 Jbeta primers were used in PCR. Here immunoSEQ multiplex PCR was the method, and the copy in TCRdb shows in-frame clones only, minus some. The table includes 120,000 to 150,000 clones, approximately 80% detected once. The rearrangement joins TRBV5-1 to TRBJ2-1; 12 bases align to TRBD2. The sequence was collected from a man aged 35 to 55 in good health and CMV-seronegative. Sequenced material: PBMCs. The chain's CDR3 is CASSLGTSGMTNEQFF. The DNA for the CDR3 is TGCGCCAGCAGCTTGGGGACTAGCGGGATGACTAATGAGCAGTTCTTC.